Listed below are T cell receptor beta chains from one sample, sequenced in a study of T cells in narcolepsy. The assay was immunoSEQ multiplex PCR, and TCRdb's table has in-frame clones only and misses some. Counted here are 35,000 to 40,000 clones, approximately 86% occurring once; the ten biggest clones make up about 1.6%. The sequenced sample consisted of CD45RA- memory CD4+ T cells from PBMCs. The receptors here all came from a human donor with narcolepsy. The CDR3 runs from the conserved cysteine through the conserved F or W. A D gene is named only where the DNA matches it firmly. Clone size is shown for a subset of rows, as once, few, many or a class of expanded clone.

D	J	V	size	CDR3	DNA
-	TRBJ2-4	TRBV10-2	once	CASSNRARENIQYF	TGCGCCAGCAGTAATAGGGCGCGGGAAAACATTCAGTACTTC
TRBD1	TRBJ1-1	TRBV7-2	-	CASSAGQGARTEAFF	TGTGCCAGCAGCGCGGGACAGGGGGCGCGGACTGAAGCTTTCTTT
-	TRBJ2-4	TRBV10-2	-	CASSGDSVDIQYF	TGCGCCAGCAGTGGTGACAGTGTGGACATTCAGTACTTC
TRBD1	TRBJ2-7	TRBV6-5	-	CASSTGQVIYEQYF	TGTGCCAGCAGTACCGGACAGGTGATCTACGAGCAGTACTTC
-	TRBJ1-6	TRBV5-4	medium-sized	CASSLGTTGSSYNSPLHF	TGTGCCAGCAGCTTGGGAACGACGGGGAGCTCCTATAATTCACCCCTCCACTTT
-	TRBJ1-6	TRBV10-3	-	CAIMGGGDNSPLHF	TGTGCCATCATGGGGGGCGGGGATAATTCACCCCTCCACTTT
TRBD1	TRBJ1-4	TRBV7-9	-	CASSSTGGSTEKLFF	TGTGCCAGCAGCTCGACAGGGGGCTCTACTGAAAAACTGTTTTTT
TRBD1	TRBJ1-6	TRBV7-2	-	CASSLRTGGGNNSPLHF	TGTGCCAGCAGCTTACGGACAGGGGGCGGCAATAATTCACCCCTCCACTTT
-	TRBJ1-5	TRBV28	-	CASSLQGPYEPQHF	TGTGCCAGCAGTTTGCAGGGCCCGTACGAGCCCCAGCATTTT
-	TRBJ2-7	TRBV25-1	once	CASSSPGETYEQYF	TGTGCCAGCAGTTCCCCAGGGGAGACCTACGAGCAGTACTTC
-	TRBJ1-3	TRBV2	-	CASSANSGAGNTIYF	TGTGCCAGCAGTGCCAATTCAGGGGCTGGAAACACCATATATTTT
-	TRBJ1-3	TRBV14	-	CASSRSGFGGNTIYF	TGTGCCAGCAGCCGAAGTGGGTTCGGTGGAAACACCATATATTTT
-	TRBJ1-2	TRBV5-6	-	CASSPVQGPYGYTF	TGTGCCAGCAGCCCGGTTCAGGGGCCTTATGGCTACACCTTC
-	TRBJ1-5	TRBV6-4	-	CASSPSDSNQPQHF	TGTGCCAGCAGTCCGAGCGATAGCAATCAGCCCCAGCATTTT
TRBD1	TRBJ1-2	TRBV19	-	CATRSTGQGRYGYTF	TGTGCCACTCGCTCGACCGGACAGGGACGGTATGGCTACACCTTC
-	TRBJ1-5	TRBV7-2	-	CASSFLGSNQPQHF	TGTGCCAGCAGCTTTCTAGGAAGCAATCAGCCCCAGCATTTT
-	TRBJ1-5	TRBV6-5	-	CASSYQDDQPQHF	TGTGCCAGCAGTTACCAAGACGATCAGCCCCAGCATTTT
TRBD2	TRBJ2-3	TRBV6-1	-	CASSEFPTSGGTDTQYF	TGTGCCAGCAGTGAATTCCCGACTAGCGGGGGTACAGATACGCAGTATTTT
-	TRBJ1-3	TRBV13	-	CASRYGRIENTIYF	TGTGCCAGCAGGTACGGCAGGATAGAAAACACCATATATTTT
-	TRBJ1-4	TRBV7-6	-	CASSRDPKEKLFF	TGTGCCAGCAGCCGGGATCCGAAGGAAAAACTGTTTTTT
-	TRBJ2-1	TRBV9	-	CASSVTGTAVNEQFF	TGTGCCAGCAGCGTTACCGGGACCGCGGTTAATGAGCAGTTCTTC
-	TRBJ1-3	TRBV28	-	CASRARFSGNTIYF	TGTGCCAGCAGGGCCAGGTTCTCTGGAAACACCATATATTTT
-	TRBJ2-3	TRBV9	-	CASSPIGGVSTDTQYF	TGTGCCAGCAGCCCCATTGGCGGGGTGAGCACAGATACGCAGTATTTT
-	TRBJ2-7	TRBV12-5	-	CASGFPQVSYEQYF	TGTGCTAGTGGTTTCCCTCAGGTCTCCTACGAGCAGTACTTC
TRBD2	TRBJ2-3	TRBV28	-	CASGQAGRRTDTQYF	TGTGCCAGCGGCCAAGCGGGACGCCGCACAGATACGCAGTATTTT
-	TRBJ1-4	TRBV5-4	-	CASSLAVTRNEKLFF	TGTGCCAGCAGCTTGGCCGTGACAAGAAATGAAAAACTGTTTTTT
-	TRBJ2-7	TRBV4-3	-	CASSQVATNPYEQYF	TGCGCCAGCAGCCAAGTGGCTACTAACCCCTACGAGCAGTACTTC
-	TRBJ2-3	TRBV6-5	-	CASSRDFSTDTQYF	TGTGCCAGCAGTCGGGACTTTAGCACAGATACGCAGTATTTT
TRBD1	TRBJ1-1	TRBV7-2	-	CASSQARGTEAFF	TGTGCCAGCAGCCAAGCCAGGGGGACTGAAGCTTTCTTT
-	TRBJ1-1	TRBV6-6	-	CASRLDTEAFF	TGTGCCAGCAGGCTCGACACTGAAGCTTTCTTT
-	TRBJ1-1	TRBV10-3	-	CATHASTDLNTEAFF	TGTGCCACCCATGCCTCGACAGACCTGAACACTGAAGCTTTCTTT
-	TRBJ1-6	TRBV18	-	CASSRDEGNSPLHF	TGTGCCAGCTCCCGGGACGAGGGTAATTCACCCCTCCACTTT
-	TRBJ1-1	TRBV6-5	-	CASSYSGGMNTEAFF	TGTGCCAGCAGTTACTCTGGGGGCATGAACACTGAAGCTTTCTTT
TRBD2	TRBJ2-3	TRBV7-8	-	CASSRFSGAGGADTQYF	TGTGCCAGCAGCCGCTTCTCGGGGGCGGGAGGAGCAGATACGCAGTATTTT
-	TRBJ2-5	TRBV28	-	CASSIGGQETQYF	TGTGCCAGCAGCATCGGGGGTCAAGAGACCCAGTACTTC
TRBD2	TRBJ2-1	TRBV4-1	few	CASSQAASGILHEQFF	TGCGCCAGCAGCCAAGCAGCTAGCGGGATACTTCATGAGCAGTTCTTC
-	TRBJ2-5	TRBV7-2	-	CASSPRARQETQYF	TGTGCCAGCAGCCCCCGGGCCAGACAAGAGACCCAGTACTTC
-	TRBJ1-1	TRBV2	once	CASTLRWDEGTEAFF	TGTGCCAGCACCTTAAGGTGGGACGAGGGCACTGAAGCTTTCTTT
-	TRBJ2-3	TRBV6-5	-	CASSLEGYTDTQYF	TGTGCCAGCAGTTTGGAGGGGTACACAGATACGCAGTATTTT
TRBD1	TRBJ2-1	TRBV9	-	CASSPRTGSNEQFF	TGTGCCAGCAGCCCCCGGACAGGGAGCAATGAGCAGTTCTTC
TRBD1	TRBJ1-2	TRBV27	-	CASSLGTGVEYGYTF	TGTGCCAGCAGTCTAGGGACAGGAGTTGAGTATGGCTACACCTTC
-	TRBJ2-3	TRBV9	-	CASSTGRLVVSTDTQYF	TGTGCCAGCAGCACCGGAAGACTAGTCGTTAGCACAGATACGCAGTATTTT
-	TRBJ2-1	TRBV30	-	CAWSVEGDEQFF	TGTGCCTGGAGTGTAGAGGGGGATGAGCAGTTCTTC
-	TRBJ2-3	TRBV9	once	CASSGSAFSTDTQYF	TGTGCCAGCAGCGGTAGCGCTTTCAGCACAGATACGCAGTATTTT
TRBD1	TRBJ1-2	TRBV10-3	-	CAISDPPGGNGYTF	TGTGCCATCAGTGACCCCCCAGGGGGAAATGGCTACACCTTC